What follows describes a single T cell receptor beta chain. Its antigen is not identified. These data come from a study of blood T cells in healthy people across ages. Across the whole study: About one barcoded beta molecule per two T cells was captured by template switching.

Through a sample-barcoded 5' primer and a J-beta primer mix, a second PCR was run for roughly 7 to 11 cycles. In TCRdb, the 5' RACE reads were re-called with MiXCR into one record per CDR3 protein. Of over 950,000 distinct CDR3 sequences in the sample, about 51% were seen once. The study, taken as a whole, reports: The study found more naive CD4+ cells and higher diversity in long-lived than aged donors. While age rose, TCR beta diversity per million T cells dropped in a roughly linear way.

The trim removed 5 bases at V and 0 bases at J, leaving 6 bases unmatched. This CDR3 has 15 amino acids. CDR1 is DFQATT and CDR2 is SNEGSKA in the germline V gene (reference sequence). Isolation recovered at least 6.5 million PBMCs from every sample. This sequence joins TRBV20-1 and TRBJ2-1; TRBD2 matches at 8 bases. Material for sequencing was blood. This TCR came from an older woman in good health. As DNA, the CDR3 is TGCAGTGCTTCGACTAGCGAGAGCTCCTACAATGAGCAGTTCTTC. This gives the protein CSASTSESSYNEQFF.